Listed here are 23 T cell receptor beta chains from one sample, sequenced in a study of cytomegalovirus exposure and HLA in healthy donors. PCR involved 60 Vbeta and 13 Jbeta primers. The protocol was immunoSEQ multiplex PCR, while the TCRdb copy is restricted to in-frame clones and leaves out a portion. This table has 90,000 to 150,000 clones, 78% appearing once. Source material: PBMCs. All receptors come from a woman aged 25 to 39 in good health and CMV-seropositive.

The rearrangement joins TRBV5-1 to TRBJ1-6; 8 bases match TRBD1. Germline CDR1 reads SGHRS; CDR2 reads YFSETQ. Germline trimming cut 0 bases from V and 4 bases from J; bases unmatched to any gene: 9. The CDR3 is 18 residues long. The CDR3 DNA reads TGCGCCAGCAGCTTGGCCGGGGCAGGGGGCGCTTATAATTCACCCCTCCACTTT. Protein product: CASSLAGAGGAYNSPLHF.

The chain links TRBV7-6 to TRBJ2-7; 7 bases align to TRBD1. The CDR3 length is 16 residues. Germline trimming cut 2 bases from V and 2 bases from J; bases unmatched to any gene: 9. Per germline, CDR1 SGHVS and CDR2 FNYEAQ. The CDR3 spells CASSLKGARGAYEQYF. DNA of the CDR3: TGTGCCAGCAGCTTAAAGGGGGCGAGGGGAGCCTACGAGCAGTACTTC.

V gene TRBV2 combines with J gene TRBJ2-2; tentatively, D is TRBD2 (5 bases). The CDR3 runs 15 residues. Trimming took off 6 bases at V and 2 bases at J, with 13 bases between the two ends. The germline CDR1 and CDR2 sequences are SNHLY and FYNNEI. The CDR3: CASSLEGFNTGELFF. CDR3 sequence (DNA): TGTGCCAGCAGCCTCGAGGGCTTTAACACCGGGGAGCTGTTTTTT.

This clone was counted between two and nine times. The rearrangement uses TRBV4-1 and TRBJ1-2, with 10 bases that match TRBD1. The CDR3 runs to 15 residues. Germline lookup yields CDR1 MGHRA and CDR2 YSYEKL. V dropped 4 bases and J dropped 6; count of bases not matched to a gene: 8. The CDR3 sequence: CASSPDRGPSDGYTF. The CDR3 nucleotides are TGCGCCAGCAGCCCCGACAGGGGGCCTTCGGATGGCTACACCTTC.

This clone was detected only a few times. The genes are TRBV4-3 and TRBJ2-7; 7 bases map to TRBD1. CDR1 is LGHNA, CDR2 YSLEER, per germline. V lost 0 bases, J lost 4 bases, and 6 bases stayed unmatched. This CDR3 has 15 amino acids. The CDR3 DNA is TGCGCCAGCAGCCAAGAAAACAGGGGCTCTTACGAGCAGTACTTC. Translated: CASSQENRGSYEQYF.

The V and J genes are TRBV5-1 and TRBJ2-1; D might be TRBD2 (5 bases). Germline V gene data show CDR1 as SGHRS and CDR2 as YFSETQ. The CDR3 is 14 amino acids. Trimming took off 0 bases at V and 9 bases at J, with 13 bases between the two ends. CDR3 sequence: CASSLGSPEGEQFF. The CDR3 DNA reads TGCGCCAGCAGCTTGGGATCTCCCGAGGGTGAGCAGTTCTTC.

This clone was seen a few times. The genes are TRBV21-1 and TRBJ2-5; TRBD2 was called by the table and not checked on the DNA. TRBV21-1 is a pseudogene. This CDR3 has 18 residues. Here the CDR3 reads CASSATRRGLGPPETQYF. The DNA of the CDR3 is TGTGCCAGCAGCGCAACCCGAAGAGGACTAGGCCCCCCGGAGACCCAGTACTTC.

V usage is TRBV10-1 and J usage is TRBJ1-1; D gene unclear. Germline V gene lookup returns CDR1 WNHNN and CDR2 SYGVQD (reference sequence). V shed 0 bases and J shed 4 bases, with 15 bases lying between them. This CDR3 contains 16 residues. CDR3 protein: CASSESWTAEGTEAFF. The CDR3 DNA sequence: TGCGCCAGCAGTGAGTCCTGGACGGCTGAGGGCACTGAAGCTTTCTTT.

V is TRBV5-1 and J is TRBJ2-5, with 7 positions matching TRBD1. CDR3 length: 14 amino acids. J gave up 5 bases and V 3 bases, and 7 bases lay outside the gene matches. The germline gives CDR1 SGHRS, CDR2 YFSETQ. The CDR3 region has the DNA TGCGCCAGCAGCTCCGGACAGACAGGGGAGACCCAGTACTTC. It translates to CASSSGQTGETQYF.

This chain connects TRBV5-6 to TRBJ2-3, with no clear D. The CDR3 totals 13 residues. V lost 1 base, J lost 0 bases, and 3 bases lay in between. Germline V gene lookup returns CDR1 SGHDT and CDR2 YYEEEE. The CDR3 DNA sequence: TGTGCCAGCAGCTTGCAGAGCACAGATACGCAGTATTTT. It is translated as CASSLQSTDTQYF.

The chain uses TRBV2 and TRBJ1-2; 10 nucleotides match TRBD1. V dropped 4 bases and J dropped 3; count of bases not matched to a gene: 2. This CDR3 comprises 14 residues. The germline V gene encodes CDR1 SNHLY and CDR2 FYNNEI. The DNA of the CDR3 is TGTGCCAGCAGTGGGACAGGGGGAGACTATGGCTACACCTTC. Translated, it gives CASSGTGGDYGYTF.

CDR3 coding DNA: TGTGCCAGCAGCCTAGAAGCCGGGACAGGGGGCGGTAATTCACCCCTCCACTTT. Translation: CASSLEAGTGGGNSPLHF. The rearrangement links TRBV13 to TRBJ1-6; the match to TRBD1 covers 12 bases. Germline CDR1 is PRHDT and CDR2 is FYEKMQ (reference sequence). CDR3 length: 18 residues. V lost 5 bases and J lost 6; bases outside the gene matches: 11.

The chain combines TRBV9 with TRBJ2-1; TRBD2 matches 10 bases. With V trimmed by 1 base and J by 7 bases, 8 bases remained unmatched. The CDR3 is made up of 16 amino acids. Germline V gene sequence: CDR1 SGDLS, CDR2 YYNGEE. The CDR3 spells CASSVLAGAFGNEQFF. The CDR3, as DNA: TGTGCCAGCAGCGTACTAGCGGGGGCCTTCGGAAATGAGCAGTTCTTC.

CDR3 amino acids: CASSFPTGGRNYGYTF. DNA of the CDR3: TGTGCCAGCAGTTTCCCGACGGGAGGGCGCAACTATGGCTACACCTTC. This sequence joins TRBV28 and TRBJ1-2; D gene uncertain. Trimming removed 3 bases from V and 2 bases from J, with 16 bases in between. Per germline, CDR1 MDHEN and CDR2 SYDVKM. This CDR3 comprises 16 residues.

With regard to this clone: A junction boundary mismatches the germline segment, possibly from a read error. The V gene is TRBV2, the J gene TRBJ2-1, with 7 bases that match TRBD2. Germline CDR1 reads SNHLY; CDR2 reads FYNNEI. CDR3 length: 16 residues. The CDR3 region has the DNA TGTGCCAGCAGGCGGAGGGTGGCTAGCGGTAACAATGGGCAGTTCTTC. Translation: CASRRRVASGNNGQFF. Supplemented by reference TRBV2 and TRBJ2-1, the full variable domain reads EPEVTQTPSHQVTQMGQEVILRCVPISNHLYFYWYRQILGQKVEFLVSFYNNEISEKSEIFDDQFSVERPDGSNFTLKIRSTKLEDSAMYFCASRRRVASGNNGQFFGPGTRLTVL.

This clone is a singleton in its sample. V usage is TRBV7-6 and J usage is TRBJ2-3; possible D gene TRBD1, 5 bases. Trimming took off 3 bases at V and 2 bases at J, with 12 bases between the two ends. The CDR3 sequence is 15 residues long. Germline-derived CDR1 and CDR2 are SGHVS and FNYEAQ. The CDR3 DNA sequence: TGTGCCAGCAGCTTCGGTTGGGGCCTCACAGATACGCAGTATTTT. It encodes CASSFGWGLTDTQYF.

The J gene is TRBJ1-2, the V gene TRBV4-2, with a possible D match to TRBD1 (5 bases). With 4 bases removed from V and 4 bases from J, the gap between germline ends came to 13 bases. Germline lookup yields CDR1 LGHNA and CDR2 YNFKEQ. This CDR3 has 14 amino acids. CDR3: CASSRETDTYGYTF. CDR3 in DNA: TGTGCCAGCAGCCGCGAGACAGATACCTATGGCTACACCTTC.

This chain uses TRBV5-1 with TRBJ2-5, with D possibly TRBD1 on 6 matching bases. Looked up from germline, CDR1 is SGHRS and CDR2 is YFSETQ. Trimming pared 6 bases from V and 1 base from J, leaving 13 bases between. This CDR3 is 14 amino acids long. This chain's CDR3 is CASTGWTAQETQYF. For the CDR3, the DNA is TGCGCCAGCACCGGGTGGACAGCCCAAGAGACCCAGTACTTC.

The CDR3: CASSLGFVGLDTYEQYF. Written as DNA, the CDR3 is TGTGCCAGCAGCTTAGGATTCGTCGGATTAGACACCTACGAGCAGTACTTC. The chain couples TRBV7-2 to TRBJ2-7; D call uncertain. Germline CDR1 SGHTA, CDR2 FQGNSA. The V end lost 1 base, the J end lost 2 bases, and 18 bases lay between the germline ends. The CDR3 length is 17 residues. The full variable domain, completed using reference TRBV7-2 and TRBJ2-7, is GAGVSQSPSNKVTEKGKDVELRCDPISGHTALYWYRQSLGQGLEFLIYFQGNSAPDKSGLPSDRFSAERTGGSVSTLTIQRTQQEDSAVYLCASSLGFVGLDTYEQYFGPGTRLTVT.

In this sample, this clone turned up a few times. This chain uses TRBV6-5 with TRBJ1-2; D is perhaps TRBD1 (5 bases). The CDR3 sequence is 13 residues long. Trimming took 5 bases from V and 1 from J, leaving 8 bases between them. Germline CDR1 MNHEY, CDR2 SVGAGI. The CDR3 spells CASSPQGNYGYTF. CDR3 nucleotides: TGTGCCAGCAGTCCCCAGGGTAACTATGGCTACACCTTC.

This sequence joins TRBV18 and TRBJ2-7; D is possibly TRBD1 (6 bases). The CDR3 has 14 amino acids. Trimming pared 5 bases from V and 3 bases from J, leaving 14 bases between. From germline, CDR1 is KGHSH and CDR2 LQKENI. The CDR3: CASSFGARGYEQYF. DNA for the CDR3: TGTGCCAGCTCATTCGGTGCCAGGGGCTACGAGCAGTACTTC.

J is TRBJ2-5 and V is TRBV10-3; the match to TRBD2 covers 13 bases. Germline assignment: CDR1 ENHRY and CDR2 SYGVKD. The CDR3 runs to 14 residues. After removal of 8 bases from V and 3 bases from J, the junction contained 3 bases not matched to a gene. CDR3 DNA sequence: TGTGCCATCGGGGGGACTAGCGGGAAAGAGACCCAGTACTTC. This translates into CAIGGTSGKETQYF.

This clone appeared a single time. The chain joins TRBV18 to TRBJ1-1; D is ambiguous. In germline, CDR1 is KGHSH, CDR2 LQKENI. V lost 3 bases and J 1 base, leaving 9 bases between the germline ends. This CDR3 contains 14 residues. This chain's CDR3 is CASSPSLENTEAFF. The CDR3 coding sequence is TGTGCCAGCTCACCGTCCCTAGAGAACACTGAAGCTTTCTTT.